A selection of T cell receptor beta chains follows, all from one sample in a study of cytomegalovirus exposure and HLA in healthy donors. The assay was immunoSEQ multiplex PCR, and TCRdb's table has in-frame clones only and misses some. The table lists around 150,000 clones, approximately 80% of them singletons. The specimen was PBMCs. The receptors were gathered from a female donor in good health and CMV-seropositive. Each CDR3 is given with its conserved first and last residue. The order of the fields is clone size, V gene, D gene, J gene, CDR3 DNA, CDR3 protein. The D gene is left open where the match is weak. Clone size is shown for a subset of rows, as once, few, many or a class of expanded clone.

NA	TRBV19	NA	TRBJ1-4	TGTGCCAGTAGTATTCGACAGAATGAAAAACTGTTTTTT	CASSIRQNEKLFF
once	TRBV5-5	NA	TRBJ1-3	TGTGCCAGCAGCGCGGTGTTTTTACCCTCTGGAAACACCATATATTTT	CASSAVFLPSGNTIYF
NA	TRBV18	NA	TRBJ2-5	TGTGCCAGCTCAGCGCTGGGGGGAGAGACCCAGTACTTC	CASSALGGETQYF
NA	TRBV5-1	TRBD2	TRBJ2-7	TGCGCCAGCAGCCGGACTAGCGGCGAGCAGTACTTC	CASSRTSGEQYF
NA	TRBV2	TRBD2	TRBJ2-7	TGTGCCAGCAGTGAAGTAACGGGGGGCTCCTACGAGCAGTACTTC	CASSEVTGGSYEQYF
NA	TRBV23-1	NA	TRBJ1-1	TGCGCCAGCAGCAGGGTTAACACTGAAGCTTTCTTT	CASSRVNTEAFF
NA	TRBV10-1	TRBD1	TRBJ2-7	TGCGCCAGCAGTTATGAACGGGACAGGGGTTTGTACGAGCAGTACTTC	CASSYERDRGLYEQYF
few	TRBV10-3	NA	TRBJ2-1	TGTGCCATCCAAGACTTCGGACAGGAGCAGTTCTTC	CAIQDFGQEQFF
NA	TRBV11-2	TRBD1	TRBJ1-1	TGTGCCAGCAGCCGGAATCCGACAGGGCCCCGTCCAGCTTTCTTT	CASSRNPTGPRPAFF
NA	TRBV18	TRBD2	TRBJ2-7	TGTGCCAGCTCACCGGGACTAGCGGGAGCGGTCGGCGAGCAGTACTTC	CASSPGLAGAVGEQYF
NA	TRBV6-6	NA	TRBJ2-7	TGTGCCAGCAGACCAGGGGAAAGTCAGCGCGAGCAGTACTTC	CASRPGESQREQYF
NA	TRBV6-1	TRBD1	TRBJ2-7	TGTGCCAGCAGTGAAGCGGCAGGGGGCTGGGGGGAGCAGTACTTC	CASSEAAGGWGEQYF
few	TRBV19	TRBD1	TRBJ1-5	TGTGCCAGTACTGCGGGGACAGGGGGTCGGTTGGATCAGCCCCAGCATTTT	CASTAGTGGRLDQPQHF
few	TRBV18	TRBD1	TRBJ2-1	TGTGCCAGCTCACCCTATACCGGGACAGGGGAAAATGAGCAGTTCTTC	CASSPYTGTGENEQFF
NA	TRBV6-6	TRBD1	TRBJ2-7	TGTGCCAGCAGATCCGGGACAGGGGGCAGCGAGCAGTACTTC	CASRSGTGGSEQYF
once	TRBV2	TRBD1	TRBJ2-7	TGTGCCAGCAGTGAAATACAGGGGGCATCCTACGAGCAGTACTTC	CASSEIQGASYEQYF